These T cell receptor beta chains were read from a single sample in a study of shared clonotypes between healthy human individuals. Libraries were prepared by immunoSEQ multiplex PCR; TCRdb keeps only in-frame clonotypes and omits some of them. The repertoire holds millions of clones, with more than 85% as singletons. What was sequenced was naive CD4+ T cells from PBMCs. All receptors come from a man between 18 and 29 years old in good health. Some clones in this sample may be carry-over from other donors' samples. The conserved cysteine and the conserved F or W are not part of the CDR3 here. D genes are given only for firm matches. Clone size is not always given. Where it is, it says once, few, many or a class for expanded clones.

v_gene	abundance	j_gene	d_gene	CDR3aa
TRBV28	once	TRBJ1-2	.	ASSLKAYGYT
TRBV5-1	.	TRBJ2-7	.	ASRENRDPPYEQY
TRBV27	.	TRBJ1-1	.	ASSTRRGTEAF
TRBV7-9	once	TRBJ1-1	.	ASSRTDSTEAF
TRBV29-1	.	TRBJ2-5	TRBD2	SSQAGGEEQY
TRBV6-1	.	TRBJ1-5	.	ASSQRPGLDQPQH
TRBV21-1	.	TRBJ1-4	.	ASTRGWDSDRGTTNEKLF
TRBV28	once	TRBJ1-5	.	ASSPWTDPGDQPQH
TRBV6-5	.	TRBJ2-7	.	ATNRLPYEQY
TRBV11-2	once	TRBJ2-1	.	ASSSTGLTYNEQF
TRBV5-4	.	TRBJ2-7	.	ASSLQGYEQY
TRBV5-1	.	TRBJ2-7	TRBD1	ASSLVQGAGEQY
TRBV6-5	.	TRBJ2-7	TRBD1	ASVPGQGVYEQY
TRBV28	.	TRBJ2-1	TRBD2	ASSKTSGYYNEQF
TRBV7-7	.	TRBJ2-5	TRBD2	ASSLRSGSETQY
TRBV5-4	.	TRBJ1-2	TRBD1	ASSRDRERGYT
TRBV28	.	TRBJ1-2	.	ASSFQEGGYT
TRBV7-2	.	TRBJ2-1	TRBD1	ASSLLPGQGGTEQF
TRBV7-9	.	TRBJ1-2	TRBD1	ASSLGNRGQGGYT
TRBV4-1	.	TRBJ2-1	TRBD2	ASSQEGTSGRNEQF
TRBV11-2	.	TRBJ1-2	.	ASSLALQGGYGYT
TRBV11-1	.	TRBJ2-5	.	ATRGGETQY
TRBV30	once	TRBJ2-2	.	AWSPIAGELF
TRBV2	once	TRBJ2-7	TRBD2	ASSERGGPTYEQY
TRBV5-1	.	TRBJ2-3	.	ATRPEGQSTDTQY
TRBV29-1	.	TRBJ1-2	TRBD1	SVVDRGYGYT
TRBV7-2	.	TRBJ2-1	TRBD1	ASSRGQGRENEQF
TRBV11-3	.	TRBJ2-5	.	ASSCRPGPLVATQY
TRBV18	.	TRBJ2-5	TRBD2	ASSPFELAEETQY
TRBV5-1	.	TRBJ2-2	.	ASSLASVDTGELF
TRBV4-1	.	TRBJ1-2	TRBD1	ASSYPGQDYGYT
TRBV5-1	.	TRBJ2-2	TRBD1	ASNRGIVLNTGELF
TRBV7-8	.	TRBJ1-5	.	ASSLPGGQPQH
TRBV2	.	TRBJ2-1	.	ASSEAGYNEQF
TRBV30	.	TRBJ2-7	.	AWSVLPGGRYEQY
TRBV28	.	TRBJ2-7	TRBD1	ASSSRQGFSYEQY
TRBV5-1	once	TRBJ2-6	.	ASSDGSGANVLT